This T cell receptor beta chain originates from a study of regulatory T cells in long-lasting Graves disease. Study-level information: A definition of persistent Graves' disease required over 5 years of antithyroid drugs plus positive TSH receptor antibodies.

Combining iRepertoire HTBI primers with Arm-PCR of CDR3 regions, the authors built TCR beta libraries. Each CDR3 protein gets one entry after TCRdb re-called the multiplex PCR reads with MiXCR. This repertoire shows 300,000 to 400,000 distinct CDR3 sequences, around a fifth found once; its top ten account for just under 30%. Regarding the study as a whole: Whereas approximately 980 public clonotypes were shared by new patients, persistent patients shared more, at some 2,900. Patients with persistent Graves' had lower TCR diversity than newly diagnosed patients.

The CDR3 extends over 15 amino acids. The V and J ends lost 6 bases and 5 bases, in that order; junction bases with no gene match: 8. CDR1 is SNHLY and CDR2 is FYNNEI in the germline V gene. This clonotype was counted ten times or more. Antigen: not known. Time point defined: persistent/refractory GD, antithyroid drugs over 5 years with positive TRAb. The TCR library was prepared using RNA isolated from PBMCs. Roughly 9.3 milliliters of peripheral blood were taken and placed in EDTA tubes. The sequence was obtained from a female donor with Graves disease. The chain has TRBV2 and TRBJ2-7, with 12 bases identical to TRBD1. The sequences come from peripheral blood mononuclear cells (PBMCs), collected when the disease was refractory, from a patient treated with antithyroid drugs. CDR3 nucleotides: TGTGCCAGCAGCGCTTTAGGGACAGGGGGCAACGAGCAGTACTTC. This gives the protein CASSALGTGGNEQYF.